This T cell receptor beta chain originates from a study of blood T cell repertoires in COVID-19. The CDR3 has 14 residues. V was pared by 3 bases and J by 0 bases, with 8 bases between. Germline V gives CDR1 KGHSH, CDR2 LQKENI. The data were produced by immunoSEQ multiplex PCR, yet TCRdb's version contains in-frame clones alone and is incomplete. The table has fewer than 90,000 clones, about 89% seen once. The TCR originated in a man aged 45-60 years with active or convalescent COVID-19. J is TRBJ1-1 and V is TRBV18; the D gene is possibly TRBD1 (6 bases). The source material was peripheral blood. The CDR3 DNA reads as TGTGCCAGCTCACCGGACAGACTGAACACTGAAGCTTTCTTT. Translating gives CASSPDRLNTEAFF.